Detailed here is one TCR beta chain. Its antigen is unknown. These data originate in a study of T cells expressing NK-cell markers. Study background: Source material for TCR beta repertoires consisted of sorted CD3+CD56+NKG2C+, CD3+CD56+NKG2C- and CD3+CD56-NKG2C+ T cells. One of eight sequenced donors was HCMV-seronegative; the other seven were seropositive.

Whole-study findings and limits: Expanded NKG2C+ T cell clones were not confirmed as HCMV-specific. Dominant NKG2C+ clonotypes in about six donors made up roughly 1.0-7.0% of CD8+ T cells.

Germline loops: CDR1 DFQATT, CDR2 SNEGSKA (reference sequence). The CDR3 has 14 amino acids. TCRdb reworked the 5' RACE reads into one entry per CDR3 protein, no DNA. Its clone listing holds roughly 350,000 distinct CDR3 sequences. This TCR came from a man between 18 and 69 years old in good health. The chain recombines TRBV20-1 with TRBJ2-7; TCRdb indicates TRBD1, and absent DNA this call remains unverified. Sequenced input: blood T cells: a sorted CD56 or NKG2C T cell subset, CD4+ or CD8+ T cells, or bulk PBMC T cells (not recorded which). The CDR3 sequence is CSARQTGNPYEQYF.